A single sample gave rise to the 21 T cell receptor beta chains below, sequenced in a study of blood T cell repertoires in COVID-19. TCRdb's copy holds only in-frame clones and misses some; the assay was immunoSEQ multiplex PCR. Among around 220,000 clones listed, roughly 84% were seen once. The sequencing input was peripheral blood. The receptors stem from a middle-aged woman with active or convalescent COVID-19.

In this sample, this clone turned up once. The J gene is TRBJ1-5, the V gene TRBV28; possibly TRBD1 for D (6 bases). From germline, CDR1 is MDHEN and CDR2 SYDVKM. The CDR3 has 13 residues. Trimming left V 7 bases short and J 5 bases short, with 12 bases between. The CDR3 reads CASNRDTHQPQHF. The CDR3 DNA reads TGTGCCAGCAACCGGGACACTCATCAGCCCCAGCATTTT.

This clone was seen a few times. The chain combines TRBV19 with TRBJ2-3; possible D gene TRBD2, 5 bases. Deletions cut 1 base from V and 0 bases from J, with 11 bases between. The germline V gene encodes CDR1 LNHDA and CDR2 SQIVND (reference sequence). The CDR3 runs to 16 residues. The CDR3 protein is CASSIAGYLSTDTQYF. The CDR3 DNA reads as TGTGCCAGTAGTATAGCGGGGTACCTGAGCACAGATACGCAGTATTTT.

This clone has just a few counts. The chain carries TRBV9 and TRBJ1-3; tentative D call: TRBD1 (6 bases). Trimming shortened V by 6 bases and J by 1 base, and 17 bases separated the two germline ends. The germline V gene encodes CDR1 SGDLS and CDR2 YYNGEE. The CDR3 runs 16 residues. The CDR3: CASKQGKGPSGNTIYF. The CDR3 nucleotides are TGTGCCAGCAAACAGGGTAAGGGGCCTTCTGGAAACACCATATATTTT.

The gene calls are TRBV3-1 (or the pseudogene TRBV3-2) and TRBJ2-5; D might be TRBD2 (6 bases). The length of the CDR3 is 15 residues. Germline V gene sequence: CDR1 LGHDT, CDR2 YNNKEL (reference sequence). V was pared by 3 bases and J by 2 bases, with 13 bases between. The CDR3 here is CASSHGWGDQETQYF. DNA of the CDR3: TGTGCCAGCAGCCACGGGTGGGGGGATCAAGAGACCCAGTACTTC.

DNA of the CDR3: TGTGCCAGCAGTTACTCGACATCTGGCTACACCTTC. Translated, it gives CASSYSTSGYTF. V gene TRBV6-2 or TRBV6-3 combines with J gene TRBJ1-2; D is unresolved. Trimming stripped 0 bases from V and 7 bases from J, with 6 bases between. The length of the CDR3 is 12 residues. CDR1 MNHEY and CDR2 SVGEGT come from the germline V gene.

This chain links TRBV27 with TRBJ2-1; 9 bases match TRBD2. Germline loops: CDR1 MNHEY, CDR2 SMNVEV (reference sequence). The CDR3 runs to 17 residues. J gave up 1 base and V 2 bases, and 6 bases lay outside the gene matches. For the CDR3, the DNA is TGTGCCAGCAGTTTAGGTTCTAGCGGGGTTTCCTACAATGAGCAGTTCTTC. Translation: CASSLGSSGVSYNEQFF.

This rearrangement joins TRBV29-1 to TRBJ2-4; TRBD1 might be the D (5 bases). CDR1 and CDR2 (germline): SQVTM, ANQGSEA. V lost 4 bases and J lost 5, with 9 bases in between. This CDR3 contains 12 residues. The CDR3 loop is CSVGQSQNIQYF. The CDR3, as DNA: TGCAGCGTTGGACAGTCCCAAAACATTCAGTACTTC.

The table lists this clone with a few counts. V is TRBV19 and J is TRBJ1-2; 10 bases align to TRBD1. The CDR3 totals 14 residues. The germline CDR1 and CDR2 sequences are LNHDA and SQIVND (reference sequence). V was pared by 6 bases and J by 4 bases, with 5 bases of the junction left unmatched. The CDR3: CASRRDRGTYGYTF. CDR3 coding DNA: TGTGCCAGTAGGCGGGACAGGGGAACCTATGGCTACACCTTC.

This chain connects TRBV3-1 (or the pseudogene TRBV3-2) to TRBJ1-6, with a tentative D call TRBD1 (5 bases). Germline-derived CDR1 and CDR2 are LGHDT and YNNKEL (reference sequence). The CDR3 contains 14 residues. V was trimmed by 4 bases and J by 7 bases, leaving 11 bases between them. The CDR3 protein is CASSPNRGNSPLHF. CDR3 nucleotide sequence: TGTGCCAGCAGCCCCAACCGGGGGAATTCACCCCTCCACTTT.

This clone has just a few counts. The J gene is TRBJ1-6, the V gene TRBV18, with a tentative D call TRBD1 (5 bases). V lost 0 bases, J lost 10 bases, and 13 bases lay in between. CDR1 and CDR2 from the germline V gene are KGHSH and LQKENI. The CDR3 spans 15 residues. The CDR3 region is CASSPPKGKGSPLHF. The CDR3, as DNA: TGTGCCAGCTCACCACCGAAGGGGAAGGGCTCACCCCTCCACTTT.

The rearrangement uses TRBV19 and TRBJ2-1; 9 bases fit TRBD1. V gave up 5 bases and J gave up 6 bases; unmatched junction bases: 14. In germline, CDR1 is LNHDA, CDR2 SQIVND (reference sequence). The CDR3 length is 17 residues. CDR3 loop: CASSPLRSGQGLNEQFF. CDR3 bases: TGTGCCAGTAGTCCGCTGCGATCCGGACAGGGGCTCAATGAGCAGTTCTTC.

The chain employs TRBV5-1 and TRBJ2-7, with D possibly matching TRBD2 (5 bases). This CDR3 comprises 12 residues. The V gene's germline CDR1 is SGHRS and CDR2 YFSETQ. The V end was cut by 4 bases, the J end by 0 bases, with 5 bases between. The CDR3 DNA reads as TGCGCCAGCAGCGGAGGCTCCTACGAGCAGTACTTC. Translated, it gives CASSGGSYEQYF.

The chain recombines TRBV15 with TRBJ1-2, with D possibly being TRBD1 (6 bases). V lost 4 bases and J lost 5, with 11 bases in between. CDR1 LNHNV and CDR2 YYDKDF come from the germline V gene (reference sequence). The CDR3 totals 13 residues. The CDR3: CATSNLDSYGYTF. Written as DNA, the CDR3 is TGTGCCACCAGCAACCTGGACAGTTATGGCTACACCTTC.

The chain has TRBV7-3 and TRBJ2-2; D not resolved. The V end was cut by 5 bases, the J end by 7 bases, with 8 bases between. In germline, CDR1 is SGHTA, CDR2 FQGTGA. CDR3 length equals 12 residues. The CDR3 region is CASSPRGGELFF. Written as DNA, the CDR3 is TGTGCCAGCAGCCCAAGAGGCGGGGAGCTGTTTTTT.

The V gene is TRBV6-5, the J gene TRBJ1-2, with 9 bases identical to TRBD1. V shed 2 bases and J 8 bases; nucleotides not matched to a gene: 3. Germline V gene sequence: CDR1 MNHEY, CDR2 SVGAGI. The CDR3 runs 13 residues. CDR3 sequence (DNA): TGTGCCAGCAGTTACCGACAGGGGGTAGGCTACACCTTC. This codes for CASSYRQGVGYTF.

The V call is TRBV6-6, the J call TRBJ2-2; perhaps TRBD1 as D (6 bases). The CDR3 spans 14 residues. Trimming left V 5 bases short and J 8 bases short, with 15 bases between. CDR1 MNHNY and CDR2 SVGAGI come from the germline V gene (reference sequence). This chain's CDR3 is CASSGPRGVGELFF. The CDR3 DNA follows: TGTGCCAGCAGTGGACCCAGGGGAGTAGGGGAGCTGTTTTTT.

The chain links TRBV19 to TRBJ2-7; TRBD2 matches 11 bases. Germline V gene data show CDR1 as LNHDA and CDR2 as SQIVND (reference sequence). J was trimmed by 4 bases and V by 4 bases; bases with no gene match: 3. The CDR3 length is 14 residues. This CDR3 reads CASSTSGGMYEQYF. CDR3 DNA: TGTGCCAGTAGTACTAGCGGGGGGATGTACGAGCAGTACTTC.

J is TRBJ2-2 and V is TRBV9; D not certain. CDR3 length: 14 residues. Germline assignment: CDR1 SGDLS and CDR2 YYNGEE. Trimming took off 2 bases at V and 1 base at J, with 6 bases between the two ends. In DNA form, the CDR3 reads TGTGCCAGCAGCGTTCGACAGAACACCGGGGAGCTGTTTTTT. Its protein product is CASSVRQNTGELFF.

The V gene is TRBV7-9, the J gene TRBJ1-6; 9 bases agree with TRBD1. The germline CDR1 and CDR2 sequences are SEHNR and FQNEAQ (reference sequence). The V and J ends lost 5 bases and 1 base, in that order; junction bases with no gene match: 6. The CDR3 sequence is 17 residues long. The CDR3 spells CASSPGQGQSYNSPLHF. DNA for the CDR3: TGTGCCAGCAGCCCGGGACAGGGACAGTCCTATAATTCACCCCTCCACTTT.

The rearrangement joins TRBV19 to TRBJ1-2; 7 nucleotides line up with TRBD1. This CDR3 spans 13 amino acids. The germline CDR1 and CDR2 sequences are LNHDA and SQIVND (reference sequence). V shed 5 bases and J 4 bases; nucleotides not matched to a gene: 4. CDR3 residues: CASSYRDSYGYTF. The CDR3 DNA reads as TGTGCCAGTAGTTACCGGGACAGCTATGGCTACACCTTC.

This clone was counted many times. The chain couples TRBV4-2 to TRBJ2-7, with 10 bases fitting TRBD2. Trimming cost V 3 bases and J 4 bases; bases outside gene matches: 6. The CDR3 totals 15 residues. Germline-derived CDR1 and CDR2 are LGHNA and YNFKEQ. The CDR3 reads CASSHPGTSAYEQYF. CDR3 in DNA: TGTGCCAGCAGCCACCCCGGGACTAGCGCTTACGAGCAGTACTTC.